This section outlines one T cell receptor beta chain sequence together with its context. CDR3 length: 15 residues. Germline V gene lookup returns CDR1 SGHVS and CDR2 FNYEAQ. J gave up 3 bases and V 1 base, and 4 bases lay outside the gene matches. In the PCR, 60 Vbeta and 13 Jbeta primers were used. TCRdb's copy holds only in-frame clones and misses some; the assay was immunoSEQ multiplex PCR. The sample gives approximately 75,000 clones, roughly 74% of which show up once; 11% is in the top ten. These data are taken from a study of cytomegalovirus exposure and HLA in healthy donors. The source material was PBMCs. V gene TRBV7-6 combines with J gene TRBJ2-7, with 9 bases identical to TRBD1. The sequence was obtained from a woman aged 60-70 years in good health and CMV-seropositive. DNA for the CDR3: TGTGCCAGCAGCTTAGAGACAGGGGGAATCTACGAGCAGTACTTC. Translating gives CASSLETGGIYEQYF.